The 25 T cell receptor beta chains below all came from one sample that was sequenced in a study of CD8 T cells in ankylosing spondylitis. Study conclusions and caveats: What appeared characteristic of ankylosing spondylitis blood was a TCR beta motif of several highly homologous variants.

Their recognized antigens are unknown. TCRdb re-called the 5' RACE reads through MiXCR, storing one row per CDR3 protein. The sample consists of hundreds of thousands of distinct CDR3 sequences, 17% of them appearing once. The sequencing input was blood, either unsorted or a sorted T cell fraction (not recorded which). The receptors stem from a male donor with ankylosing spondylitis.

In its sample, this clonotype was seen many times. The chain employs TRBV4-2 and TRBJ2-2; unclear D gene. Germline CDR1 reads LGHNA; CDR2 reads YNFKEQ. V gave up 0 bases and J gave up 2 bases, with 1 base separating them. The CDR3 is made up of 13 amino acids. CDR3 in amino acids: CASSQENTGELFF. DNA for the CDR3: TGTGCCAGCAGCCAAGAAAACACCGGGGAGCTGTTTTTT.

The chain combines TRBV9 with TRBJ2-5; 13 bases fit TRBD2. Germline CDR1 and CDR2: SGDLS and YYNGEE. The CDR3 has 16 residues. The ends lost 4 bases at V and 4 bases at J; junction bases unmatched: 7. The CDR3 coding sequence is TGTGCCAGCAGCAAAGGACTAGCGGGAGAAGGAGAGACCCAGTACTTC. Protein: CASSKGLAGEGETQYF.

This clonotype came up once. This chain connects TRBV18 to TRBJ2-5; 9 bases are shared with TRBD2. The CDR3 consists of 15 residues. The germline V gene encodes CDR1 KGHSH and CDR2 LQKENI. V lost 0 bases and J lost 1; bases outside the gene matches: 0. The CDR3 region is CASSPPSGSQETQYF. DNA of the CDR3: TGTGCCAGCTCACCACCTAGCGGGAGCCAAGAGACCCAGTACTTC.

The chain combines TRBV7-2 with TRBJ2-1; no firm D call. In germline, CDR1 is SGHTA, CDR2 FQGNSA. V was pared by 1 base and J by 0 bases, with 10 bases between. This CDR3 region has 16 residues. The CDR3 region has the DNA TGTGCCAGCAGCTTAGAGTCTACCAGCTCCTACAATGAGCAGTTCTTC. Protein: CASSLESTSSYNEQFF.

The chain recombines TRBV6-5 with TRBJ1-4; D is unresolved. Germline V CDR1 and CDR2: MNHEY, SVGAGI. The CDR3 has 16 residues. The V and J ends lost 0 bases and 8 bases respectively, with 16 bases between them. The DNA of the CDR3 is TGTGCCAGCAGTTACTCATTTGTCAGCCCCGTGGAAAAACTGTTTTTT. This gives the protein CASSYSFVSPVEKLFF.

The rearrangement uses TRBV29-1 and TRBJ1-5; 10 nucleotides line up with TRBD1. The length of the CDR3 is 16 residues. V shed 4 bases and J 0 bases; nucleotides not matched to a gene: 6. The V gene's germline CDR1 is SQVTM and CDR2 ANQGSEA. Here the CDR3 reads CSVGGTGDPSNQPQHF. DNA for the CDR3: TGCAGCGTTGGGGGGACAGGGGATCCTAGCAATCAGCCCCAGCATTTT.

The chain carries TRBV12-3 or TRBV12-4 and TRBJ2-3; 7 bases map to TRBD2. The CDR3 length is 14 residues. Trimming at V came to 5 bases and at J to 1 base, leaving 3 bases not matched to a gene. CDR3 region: CASSATSGTDTQYF. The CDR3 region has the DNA TGTGCCAGCAGTGCTACTAGCGGCACAGATACGCAGTATTTT.

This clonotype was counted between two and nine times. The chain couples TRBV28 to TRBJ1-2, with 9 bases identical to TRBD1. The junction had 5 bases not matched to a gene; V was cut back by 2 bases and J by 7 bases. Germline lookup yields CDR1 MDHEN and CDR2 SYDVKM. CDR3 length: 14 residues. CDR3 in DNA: TGTGCCAGCAGTTTAGGACAGGGGATTGGTGGCTACACCTTC. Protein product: CASSLGQGIGGYTF.

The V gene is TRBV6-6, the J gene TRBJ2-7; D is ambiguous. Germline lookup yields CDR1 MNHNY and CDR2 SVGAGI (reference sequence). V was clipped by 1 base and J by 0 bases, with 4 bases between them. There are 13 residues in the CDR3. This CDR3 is CASSYLVSYEQYF. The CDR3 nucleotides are TGTGCCAGCAGTTACTTAGTCTCCTACGAGCAGTACTTC.

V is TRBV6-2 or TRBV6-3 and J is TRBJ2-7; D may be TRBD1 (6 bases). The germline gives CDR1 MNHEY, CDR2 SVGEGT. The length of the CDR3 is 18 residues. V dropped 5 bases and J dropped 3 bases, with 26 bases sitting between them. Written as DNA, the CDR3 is TGTGCCAGCAGTCCAAGTCGGGCAGGGGTAGCAAGGATCTACGAGCAGTACTTC. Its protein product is CASSPSRAGVARIYEQYF.

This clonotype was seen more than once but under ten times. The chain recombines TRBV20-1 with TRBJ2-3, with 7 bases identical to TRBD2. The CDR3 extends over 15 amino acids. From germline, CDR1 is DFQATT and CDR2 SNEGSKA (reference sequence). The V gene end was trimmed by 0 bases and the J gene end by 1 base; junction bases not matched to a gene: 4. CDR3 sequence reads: CSARDGAGGTDTQYF. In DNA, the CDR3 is TGCAGTGCTAGAGATGGGGCGGGGGGCACAGATACGCAGTATTTT.

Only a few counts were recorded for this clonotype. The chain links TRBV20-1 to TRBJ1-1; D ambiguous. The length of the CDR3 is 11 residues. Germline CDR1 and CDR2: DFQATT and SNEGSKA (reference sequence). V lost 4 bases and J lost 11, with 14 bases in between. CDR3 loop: CSATLIPVAFF. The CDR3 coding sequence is TGCAGTGCTACCCTCATCCCAGTGGCTTTCTTT.

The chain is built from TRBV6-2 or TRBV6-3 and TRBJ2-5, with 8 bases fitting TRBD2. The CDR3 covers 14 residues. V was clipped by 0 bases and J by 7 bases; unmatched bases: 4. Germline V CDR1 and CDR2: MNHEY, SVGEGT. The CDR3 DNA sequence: TGTGCCAGCAGTTACTCGACGGCGGGAGGGACCCAGTACTTC. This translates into CASSYSTAGGTQYF.

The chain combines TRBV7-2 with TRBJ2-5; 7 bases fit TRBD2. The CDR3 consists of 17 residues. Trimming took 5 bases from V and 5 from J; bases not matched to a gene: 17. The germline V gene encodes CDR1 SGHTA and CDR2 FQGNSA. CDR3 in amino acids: CASSLGRRTRGSETQYF. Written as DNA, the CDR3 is TGTGCCAGCAGCCTCGGGAGGAGGACCCGGGGGTCGGAGACCCAGTACTTC. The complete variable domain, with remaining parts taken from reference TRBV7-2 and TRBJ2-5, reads GAGVSQSPSNKVTEKGKDVELRCDPISGHTALYWYRQSLGQGLEFLIYFQGNSAPDKSGLPSDRFSAERTGGSVSTLTIQRTQQEDSAVYLCASSLGRRTRGSETQYFGPGTRLLVL.

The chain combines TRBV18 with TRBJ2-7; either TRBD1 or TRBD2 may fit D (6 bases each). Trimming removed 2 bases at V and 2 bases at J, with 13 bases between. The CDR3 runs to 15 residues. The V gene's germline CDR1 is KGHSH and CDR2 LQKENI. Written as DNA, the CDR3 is TGTGCCAGCTCACCAGGGGGGCCAACACCCTACGAGCAGTACTTC. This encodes CASSPGGPTPYEQYF. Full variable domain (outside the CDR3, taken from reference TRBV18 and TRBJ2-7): NAGVMQNPRHLVRRRGQEARLRCSPMKGHSHVYWYRQLPEEGLKFMVYLQKENIIDESGMPKERFSAEFPKEGPSILRIQQVVRGDSAAYFCASSPGGPTPYEQYFGPGTRLTVT.

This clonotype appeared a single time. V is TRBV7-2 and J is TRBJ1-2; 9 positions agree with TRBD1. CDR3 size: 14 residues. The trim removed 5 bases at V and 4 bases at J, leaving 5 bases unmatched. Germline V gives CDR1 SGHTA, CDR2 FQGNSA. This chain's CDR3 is CASSRGQGAYGYTF. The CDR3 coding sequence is TGTGCCAGCAGCCGGGGACAGGGCGCCTATGGCTACACCTTC.

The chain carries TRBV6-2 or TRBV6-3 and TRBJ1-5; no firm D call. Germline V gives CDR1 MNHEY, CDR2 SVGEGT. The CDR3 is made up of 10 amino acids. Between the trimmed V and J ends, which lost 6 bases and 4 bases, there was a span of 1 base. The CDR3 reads CASRNQPQHF. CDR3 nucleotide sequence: TGTGCCAGCAGAAATCAGCCCCAGCATTTT.

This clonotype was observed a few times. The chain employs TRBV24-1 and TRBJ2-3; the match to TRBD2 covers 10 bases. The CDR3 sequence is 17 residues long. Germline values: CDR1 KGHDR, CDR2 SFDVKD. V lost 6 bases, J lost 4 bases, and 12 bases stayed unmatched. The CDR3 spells CATSPLAGVGRPDTQYF. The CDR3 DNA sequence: TGTGCCACCAGTCCCCTAGCGGGAGTGGGGCGCCCAGATACGCAGTATTTT.

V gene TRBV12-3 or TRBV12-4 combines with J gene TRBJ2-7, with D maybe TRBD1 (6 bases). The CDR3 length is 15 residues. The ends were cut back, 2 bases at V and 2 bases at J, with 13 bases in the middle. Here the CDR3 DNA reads TGTGCCAGCAGTTTACAGGGGAAGGTGGCCTACGAGCAGTACTTC. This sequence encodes CASSLQGKVAYEQYF.

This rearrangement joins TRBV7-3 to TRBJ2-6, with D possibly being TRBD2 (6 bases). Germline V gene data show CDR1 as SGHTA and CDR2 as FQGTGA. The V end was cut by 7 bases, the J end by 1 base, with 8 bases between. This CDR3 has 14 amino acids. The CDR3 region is CASKSGSGANVLTF. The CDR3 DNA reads TGTGCCAGCAAAAGCGGGTCTGGGGCCAACGTCCTGACTTTC.

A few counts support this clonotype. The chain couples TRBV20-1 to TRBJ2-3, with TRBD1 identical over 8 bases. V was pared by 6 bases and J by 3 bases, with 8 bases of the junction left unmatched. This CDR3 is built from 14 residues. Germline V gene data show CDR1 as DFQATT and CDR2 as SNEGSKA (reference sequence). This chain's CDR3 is CSATGTGITDTQYF. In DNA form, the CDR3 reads TGCAGTGCGACCGGGACAGGTATTACAGATACGCAGTATTTT.

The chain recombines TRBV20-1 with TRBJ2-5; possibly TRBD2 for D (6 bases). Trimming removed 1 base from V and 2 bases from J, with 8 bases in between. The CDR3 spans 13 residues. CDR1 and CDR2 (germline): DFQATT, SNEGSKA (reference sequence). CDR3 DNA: TGCAGTGCTAGAGGCGGGACTCAAGAGACCCAGTACTTC. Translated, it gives CSARGGTQETQYF.

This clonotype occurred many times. In DNA, the CDR3 is TGCAGTGCTGACCCCGGACAGGGGAAGTACAATGAGCAGTTCTTC. Translating it yields CSADPGQGKYNEQFF. V is TRBV20-1 and J is TRBJ2-1; 9 bases are a match to TRBD1. V trimming: 5 bases; J trimming: 4 bases; junction bases outside the gene matches: 9. CDR1 is DFQATT, CDR2 SNEGSKA, per germline (reference sequence). The CDR3 sequence is 15 residues long.

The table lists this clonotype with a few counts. The CDR3 sequence: CSVEETGRSFYGYTF. The DNA of the CDR3 is TGCAGCGTTGAAGAAACGGGACGGAGCTTCTATGGCTACACCTTC. The V gene is TRBV29-1, the J gene TRBJ1-2; D might be TRBD1 (5 bases). This CDR3 has 15 residues. Germline V gene data show CDR1 as SQVTM and CDR2 as ANQGSEA. The V end was cut by 0 bases, the J end by 4 bases, with 15 bases between.

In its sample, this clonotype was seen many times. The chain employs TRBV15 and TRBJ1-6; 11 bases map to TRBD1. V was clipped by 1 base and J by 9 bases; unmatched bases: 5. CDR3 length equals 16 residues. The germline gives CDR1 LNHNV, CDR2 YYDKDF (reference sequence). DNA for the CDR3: TGTGCCACCAGCAGAGCCCGGACAGGGGGCGTTTCACCCCTCCACTTT. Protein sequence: CATSRARTGGVSPLHF.